The text below deals with one T cell receptor beta chain. Germline CDR1 reads SNHLY; CDR2 reads FYNNEI. V lost 3 bases and J 4 bases, leaving 16 bases between the germline ends. This CDR3 contains 15 residues. The data were produced by immunoSEQ multiplex PCR, yet TCRdb's version contains in-frame clones alone and is incomplete. Altogether more than 110,000 clones are present, roughly 80% being singletons, with the ten largest covering roughly 4%. The source of the sample is a study of blood T cell repertoires in COVID-19. This sequence originates from a woman older than 75 with acute or convalescent COVID-19. Sequences were obtained from peripheral blood. V gene TRBV2 combines with J gene TRBJ2-7, with a weak D call TRBD1 (7 bases). CDR3 in amino acids: CASSEGWAGGYEQYF. In DNA form, the CDR3 reads TGTGCCAGCAGTGAGGGTTGGGCAGGGGGGTACGAGCAGTACTTC.